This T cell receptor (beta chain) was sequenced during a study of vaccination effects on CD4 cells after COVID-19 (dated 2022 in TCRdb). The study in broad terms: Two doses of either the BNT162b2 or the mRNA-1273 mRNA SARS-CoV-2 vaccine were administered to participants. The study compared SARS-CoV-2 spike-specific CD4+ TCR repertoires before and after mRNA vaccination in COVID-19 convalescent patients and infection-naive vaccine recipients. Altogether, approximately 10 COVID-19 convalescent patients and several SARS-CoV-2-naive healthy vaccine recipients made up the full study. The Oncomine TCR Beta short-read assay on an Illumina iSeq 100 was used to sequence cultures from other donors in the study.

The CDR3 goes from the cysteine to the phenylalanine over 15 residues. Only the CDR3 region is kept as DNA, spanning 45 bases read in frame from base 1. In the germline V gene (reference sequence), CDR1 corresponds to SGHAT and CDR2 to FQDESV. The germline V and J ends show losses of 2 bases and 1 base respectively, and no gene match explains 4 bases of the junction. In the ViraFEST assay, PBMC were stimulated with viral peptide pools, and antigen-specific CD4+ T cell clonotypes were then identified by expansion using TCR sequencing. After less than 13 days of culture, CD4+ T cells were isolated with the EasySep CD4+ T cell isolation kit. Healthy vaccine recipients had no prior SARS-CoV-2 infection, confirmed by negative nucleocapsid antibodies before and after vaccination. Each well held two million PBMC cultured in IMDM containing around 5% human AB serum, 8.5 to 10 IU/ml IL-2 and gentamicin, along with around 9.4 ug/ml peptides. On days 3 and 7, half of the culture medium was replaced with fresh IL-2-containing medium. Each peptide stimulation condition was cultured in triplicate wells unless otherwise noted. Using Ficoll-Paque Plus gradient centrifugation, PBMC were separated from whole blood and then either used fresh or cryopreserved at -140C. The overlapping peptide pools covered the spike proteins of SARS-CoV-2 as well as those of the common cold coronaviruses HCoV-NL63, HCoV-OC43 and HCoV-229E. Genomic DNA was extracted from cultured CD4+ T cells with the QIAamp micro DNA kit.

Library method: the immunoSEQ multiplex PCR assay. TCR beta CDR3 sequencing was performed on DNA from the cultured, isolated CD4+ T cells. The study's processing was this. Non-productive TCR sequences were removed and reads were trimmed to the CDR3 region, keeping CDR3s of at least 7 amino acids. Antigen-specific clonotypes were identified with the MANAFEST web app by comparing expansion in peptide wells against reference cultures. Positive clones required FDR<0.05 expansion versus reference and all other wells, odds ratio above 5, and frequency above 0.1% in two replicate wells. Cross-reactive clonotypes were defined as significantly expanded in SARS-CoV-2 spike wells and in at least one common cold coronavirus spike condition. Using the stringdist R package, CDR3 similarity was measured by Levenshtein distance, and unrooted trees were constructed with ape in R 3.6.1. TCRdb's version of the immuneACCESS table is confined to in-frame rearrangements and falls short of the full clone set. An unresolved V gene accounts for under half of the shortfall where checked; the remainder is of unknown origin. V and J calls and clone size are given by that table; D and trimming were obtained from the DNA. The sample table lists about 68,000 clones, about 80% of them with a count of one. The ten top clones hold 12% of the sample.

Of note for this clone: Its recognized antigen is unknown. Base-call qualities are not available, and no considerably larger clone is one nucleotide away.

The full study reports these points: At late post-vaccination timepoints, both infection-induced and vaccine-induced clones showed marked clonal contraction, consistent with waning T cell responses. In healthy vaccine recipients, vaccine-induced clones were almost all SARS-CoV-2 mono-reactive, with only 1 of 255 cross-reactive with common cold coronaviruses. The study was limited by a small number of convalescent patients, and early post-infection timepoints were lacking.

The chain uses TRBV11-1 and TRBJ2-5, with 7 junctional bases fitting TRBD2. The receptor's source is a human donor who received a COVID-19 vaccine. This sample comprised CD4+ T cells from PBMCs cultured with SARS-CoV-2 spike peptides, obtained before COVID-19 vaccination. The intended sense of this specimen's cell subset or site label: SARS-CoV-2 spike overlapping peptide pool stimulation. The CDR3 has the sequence CASSLKGTTQETQYF. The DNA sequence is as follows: TGTGCCAGCAGCTTAAAAGGGACTACCCAAGAGACCCAGTACTTC.